What follows are 11 T cell receptor beta chains derived from one specimen sequenced in a study of cytomegalovirus exposure and HLA in healthy donors. PCR employed 60 Vbeta and 13 Jbeta primers. The assay was immunoSEQ multiplex PCR, and TCRdb's table has in-frame clones only and misses some. Among about 120,000 clones listed, 80% were seen once. Sequencing was done on a sample of PBMCs. These receptors were collected from a man aged 45-65 years in good health and CMV-seronegative.

The chain uses TRBV6-6 and TRBJ2-7; 9 positions agree with TRBD2. The CDR3 is made up of 16 amino acids. The junction had 7 bases not matched to a gene; V was cut back by 0 bases and J by 4 bases. Germline CDR1 is MNHNY and CDR2 is SVGAGI (reference sequence). CDR3: CASSYSSSGSSYEQYF. CDR3 sequence (DNA): TGTGCCAGCAGTTACTCGAGTAGCGGGAGCTCGTACGAGCAGTACTTC.

The rearrangement uses TRBV9 and TRBJ2-5, with D perhaps matching TRBD1 (6 bases). Between the trimmed V and J ends, which lost 0 bases and 2 bases, there was a span of 11 bases. Germline V gene data show CDR1 as SGDLS and CDR2 as YYNGEE. The CDR3 loop spans 15 amino acids. In DNA form, the CDR3 reads TGTGCCAGCAGCGTAGCCAGGGGATTTCAAGAGACCCAGTACTTC. Protein sequence: CASSVARGFQETQYF.

The V call is TRBV9, the J call TRBJ2-2; 10 nucleotides match TRBD2. Unmatched junction bases numbered 11, after V lost 4 bases and J lost 5 bases. The CDR3 length is 17 residues. Germline CDR1 SGDLS, CDR2 YYNGEE. The CDR3 DNA follows: TGTGCCAGCAGCAGAAGCGGGGGGGCCCCTAGAACCGGGGAGCTGTTTTTT. Encoded protein: CASSRSGGAPRTGELFF. Variable domain in full (rest from reference TRBV9 and TRBJ2-2): DSGVTQTPKHLITATGQRVTLRCSPRSGDLSVYWYQQSLDQGLQFLIQYYNGEERAKGNILERFSAQQFPDLHSELNLSSLELGDSALYFCASSRSGGAPRTGELFFGEGSRLTVL.

The chain combines TRBV5-1 with TRBJ1-2; tentative D call: TRBD1 (5 bases). Germline V lookup: CDR1 SGHRS, CDR2 YFSETQ. The CDR3 covers 14 residues. V was cut by 4 bases and J by 1 base, with 11 bases left in between. The CDR3 DNA reads as TGCGCCAGCAGCCTGCTAGGGGTTAACTATGGCTACACCTTC. Encoded protein: CASSLLGVNYGYTF.

The chain employs TRBV20-1 and TRBJ1-4; no firm D call. Germline assignment: CDR1 DFQATT and CDR2 SNEGSKA (reference sequence). This CDR3 region has 11 residues. Trimming took 7 bases from V and 2 from J, leaving 5 bases between them. The CDR3 here is CSVLTNEKLFF. DNA of the CDR3: TGCAGTGTCCTTACTAATGAAAAACTGTTTTTT.

V and J are TRBV6-1 and TRBJ2-5; TRBD1 aligns across 8 bases. This CDR3 is built from 14 residues. CDR1 MNHNS and CDR2 SASEGT come from the germline V gene. V lost 6 bases to trimming and J lost 1 base; unmatched junction nucleotides: 4. CDR3 loop: CASSATGGQETQYF. The CDR3 nucleotides are TGTGCCAGCAGCGCTACAGGGGGCCAAGAGACCCAGTACTTC.

This clone has just a few counts. CDR3 residues: CASTVGQWGNTEAFF. The DNA of the CDR3 is TGTGCCAGCACTGTGGGACAGTGGGGAAACACTGAAGCTTTCTTT. This chain uses TRBV6-1 with TRBJ1-1, with 7 bases matching TRBD1. Looked up from germline, CDR1 is MNHNS and CDR2 is SASEGT. Unmatched junction bases numbered 10, after V lost 7 bases and J lost 2 bases. CDR3 length: 15 amino acids.

This chain joins TRBV4-3 and TRBJ2-3; 11 bases map to TRBD2. Germline CDR1 reads LGHNA; CDR2 reads YSLEER. This CDR3 has 18 amino acids. Trimming took 2 bases from V and 4 from J; bases not matched to a gene: 11. As DNA, the CDR3 is TGCGCCAGCAGCCAACGGGTTAGCGGGGGGGCCAATCCAGATACGCAGTATTTT. Translated, it gives CASSQRVSGGANPDTQYF.

This chain links TRBV6-1 with TRBJ1-2, with D unclear. Germline CDR1 and CDR2: MNHNS and SASEGT. This CDR3 has 14 amino acids. V was trimmed by 3 bases and J by 5 bases, leaving 13 bases between them. DNA of the CDR3: TGTGCCAGCAGTGACAGATCCCGCTCGTATGGCTACACCTTC. Protein product: CASSDRSRSYGYTF.

V is TRBV27 and J is TRBJ1-3, with D maybe TRBD1 (6 bases). CDR3 length: 18 residues. Germline V CDR1 and CDR2: MNHEY, SMNVEV (reference sequence). Trimming left V 3 bases short and J 0 bases short, with 18 bases between. The DNA of the CDR3 is TGTGCCAGCAGTTTCCGGGACATCCTCGGCGGCTCTGGAAACACCATATATTTT. This sequence encodes CASSFRDILGGSGNTIYF.

The chain recombines TRBV19 with TRBJ2-3, with a tentative D call TRBD2 (5 bases). In germline, CDR1 is LNHDA, CDR2 SQIVND (reference sequence). V was cut by 5 bases and J by 1 base, with 10 bases left in between. The length of the CDR3 is 14 residues. The CDR3 loop reads CASSGWGGTDTQYF. In DNA form, the CDR3 reads TGTGCCAGTAGTGGTTGGGGAGGCACAGATACGCAGTATTTT.